This T cell receptor beta chain was profiled in a study of early T cells in non-severe SARS-CoV-2 infection. Study-level information: Sequencing of bulk RNA from unsorted whole blood was done, without chain pairing.

Per germline, CDR1 MDHEN and CDR2 SYDVKM. The CDR3 has 14 residues. V lost 3 bases to trimming and J lost 7 bases, with 13 bases between them. This clonotype was seen at least ten times. The library protocol tagged individual cDNA molecules with unique molecular identifiers. From the 5' RACE reads, TCRdb called clonotypes with MiXCR, one entry per CDR3 protein. The table includes approximately 47,000 distinct CDR3 sequences, under 7.5% detected once. This clonotype was sampled from an adult who was a healthcare worker with PCR-confirmed SARS-CoV-2 infection or an uninfected control (not recorded which). The J gene is TRBJ2-1, the V gene TRBV28; a possible D gene is TRBD2 (6 bases). The sequencing here drew on whole blood, taken at baseline. CDR3 in DNA: TGTGCCAGCAGTTTCACCTTTGGGGGGAATGAGCAGTTCTTC. It specifies CASSFTFGGNEQFF.